The 21 T cell receptor beta chains reported below all come from one sample, sequenced in a study of blood T cell repertoires in COVID-19. Assay used: immunoSEQ multiplex PCR; TCRdb lists only in-frame clones, some missing. Here the sample spans under 250,000 clones, 90% to 95% being singletons. What was sequenced was peripheral blood. These receptors were obtained from a man aged 30-40 years with acute or convalescent COVID-19.

This sequence joins TRBV28 and TRBJ1-5; 7 bases are shared with TRBD1. The germline V gene has CDR1 MDHEN and CDR2 SYDVKM. V gave up 6 bases and J gave up 4 bases; unmatched junction bases: 6. The CDR3 is 14 residues long. The CDR3 region has the DNA TGTGCCAGCAGCCGGGGACAGTCGAATCAGCCCCAGCATTTT. Amino acid sequence: CASSRGQSNQPQHF.

In regard to this clone: The sample carries other DNA sequences with the same CDR3. The genes are TRBV20-1 and TRBJ1-1, with TRBD1 as a possible D gene (5 bases). The germline V and J ends were trimmed by 3 bases and 5 bases, with 13 bases remaining between them. Germline V gene sequence: CDR1 DFQATT, CDR2 SNEGSKA (reference sequence). The CDR3 is made up of 13 amino acids. CDR3 loop: CSASLGRDTEAFF. The CDR3 DNA reads as TGCAGTGCTAGTTTAGGCAGGGATACTGAAGCTTTCTTT.

The CDR3 nucleotides are TGTGCAAGTCGCTCCCGGCGGTTTGACTATGGCTACACCTTC. Protein: CASRSRRFDYGYTF. The chain recombines TRBV12-2 with TRBJ1-2. TRBV12-2 is marked as a pseudogene. This CDR3 is 14 amino acids long.

The sample holds one count of this clone. The chain links TRBV12-3 or TRBV12-4 to TRBJ1-2; D is unclear. Trimming removed 5 bases from V and 5 bases from J, with 9 bases in between. This CDR3 spans 12 amino acids. In nucleotides, the CDR3 is TGTGCCAGCAGTAATGGTCGGTATGGCTACACCTTC. The encoded protein is CASSNGRYGYTF.

This clone occurred once. The rearrangement uses TRBV19 and TRBJ1-3; D not certain. This CDR3 has 15 amino acids. Germline lookup yields CDR1 LNHDA and CDR2 SQIVND (reference sequence). V was shortened by 5 bases and J by 4 bases, with 15 bases between the two germline ends. CDR3: CASSGLRITGNTIYF. The DNA for the CDR3 is TGTGCCAGTAGTGGATTGAGGATAACCGGAAACACCATATATTTT.

This clone came up a few times. This rearrangement joins TRBV7-9 to TRBJ1-6, with D hard to call. The CDR3 covers 11 residues. V lost 4 bases and J 8 bases, leaving 3 bases between the germline ends. CDR1 and CDR2 from the germline V gene are SEHNR and FQNEAQ (reference sequence). The CDR3 here is CASSSYSPLHF. Written as DNA, the CDR3 is TGTGCCAGCAGCTCCTATTCACCCCTCCACTTT.

For this clone: Other DNA variants within this sample encode the same CDR3. The chain combines TRBV28 with TRBJ1-1; possibly TRBD1 for D (5 bases). CDR3 length equals 12 residues. Germline V lookup: CDR1 MDHEN, CDR2 SYDVKM. Trimming cost V 2 bases and J 5 bases, with 6 bases left between them. CDR3 sequence: CASSLQGTEAFF. The CDR3 bases are TGTGCCAGCAGTTTACAGGGAACTGAAGCTTTCTTT.

This chain joins TRBV4-1 and TRBJ1-1; D remains ambiguous. CDR1 and CDR2 (germline): MGHRA, YSYEKL. This CDR3 is 18 amino acids long. The germline V and J ends were trimmed by 2 bases and 1 base, with 20 bases remaining between them. The CDR3 spells CASSQRTDEEVPNTEAFF. CDR3 coding DNA: TGCGCCAGCAGCCAACGGACGGATGAGGAGGTTCCGAACACTGAAGCTTTCTTT.

The chain couples TRBV7-2 to TRBJ2-3, with 10 positions matching TRBD2. Germline values: CDR1 SGHTA, CDR2 FQGNSA. The ends lost 9 bases at V and 7 bases at J; junction bases unmatched: 10. The CDR3 totals 14 residues. The CDR3 region is CASLGASGSNTQYF. CDR3 nucleotides: TGTGCCAGTTTAGGGGCTAGCGGGAGTAATACGCAGTATTTT.

The rearrangement joins TRBV7-3 to TRBJ2-3; TRBD1 is a possible D gene (6 bases). The ends were cut back, 5 bases at V and 0 bases at J, with 12 bases in the middle. The CDR3 has 15 amino acids. The V gene's germline CDR1 is SGHTA and CDR2 FQGTGA. CDR3: CASSQDRPSTDTQYF. As DNA, the CDR3 is TGTGCCAGCAGCCAAGACAGGCCTAGCACAGATACGCAGTATTTT.

This clone was detected once. The rearrangement uses TRBV20-1 and TRBJ2-1, with D hard to call. Germline-derived CDR1 and CDR2 are DFQATT and SNEGSKA (reference sequence). Trimming shortened V by 5 bases and J by 12 bases, and 11 bases separated the two germline ends. This CDR3 has 10 residues. CDR3 sequence (DNA): TGCAGTGCTCCGCTATATGTGCAGTTCTTC. Translation gives CSAPLYVQFF.

V gene TRBV11-2 combines with J gene TRBJ1-6, with D uncertain. V shed 5 bases and J shed 0 bases, with 11 bases lying between them. Germline lookup yields CDR1 SGHAT and CDR2 FQNNGV. The CDR3 covers 16 residues. CDR3 coding DNA: TGTGCCAGCAGCCTCCTGTCCGTCTCCTATAATTCACCCCTCCACTTT. This sequence encodes CASSLLSVSYNSPLHF.

This chain uses TRBV5-1 with TRBJ1-1; D is perhaps TRBD1 (5 bases). The germline CDR1 and CDR2 sequences are SGHRS and YFSETQ. CDR3 length equals 15 residues. V gave up 0 bases and J gave up 5 bases, with 14 bases separating them. The DNA for the CDR3 is TGCGCCAGCAGCTTGGCCCCAGGGATCCGTACTGAAGCTTTCTTT. Protein: CASSLAPGIRTEAFF.

The gene calls are TRBV11-2 and TRBJ2-2; TRBD1 aligns across 8 bases. Germline CDR1 and CDR2: SGHAT and FQNNGV. This CDR3 has 17 residues. Trimming took 7 bases from V and 7 from J; bases not matched to a gene: 17. This chain's CDR3 is CASILGRGHGGIGELFF. The DNA of the CDR3 is TGTGCCAGCATCCTGGGCAGGGGGCATGGGGGGATCGGGGAGCTGTTTTTT.

The rearrangement links TRBV5-1 to TRBJ1-2, with 8 bases aligning to TRBD1. Germline CDR1 is SGHRS and CDR2 is YFSETQ. CDR3 length: 14 amino acids. Trimming removed 1 base from V and 6 bases from J; junction bases left unmatched: 5. CDR3 loop: CASSLFRGHNGYTF. The CDR3 DNA is TGCGCCAGCAGCTTGTTCAGGGGGCATAATGGCTACACCTTC.

This clone has a handful of counts. The chain employs TRBV5-6 and TRBJ2-1, with 8 bases that match TRBD1. V was clipped by 4 bases and J by 7 bases; unmatched bases: 10. Germline values: CDR1 SGHDT, CDR2 YYEEEE. This CDR3 region has 15 residues. The chain's CDR3 is CASSRTRTGYNEQFF. The CDR3 bases are TGTGCCAGCAGCCGTACCCGGACAGGGTATAATGAGCAGTTCTTC.

The rearrangement uses TRBV19 and TRBJ2-7; TRBD2 matches 9 bases. J gave up 5 bases and V 8 bases, and 16 bases lay outside the gene matches. The length of the CDR3 is 16 residues. Germline CDR1 LNHDA, CDR2 SQIVND (reference sequence). CDR3 in amino acids: CASSLYGGRAGDEQYF. DNA of the CDR3: TGTGCCAGTTCCCTCTATGGCGGGAGGGCCGGGGACGAGCAGTACTTC.

The chain couples TRBV10-3 to TRBJ2-7; 7 positions agree with TRBD2. V shed 2 bases and J 0 bases; nucleotides not matched to a gene: 7. The CDR3 runs 16 residues. The germline V gene has CDR1 ENHRY and CDR2 SYGVKD. DNA of the CDR3: TGTGCCATCAGTGAGACCGCCGGGACTAACTCCTACGAGCAGTACTTC. Its protein product is CAISETAGTNSYEQYF.

V and J are TRBV3-1 (or the pseudogene TRBV3-2) and TRBJ1-1; TRBD1 agrees at 8 bases. V dropped 5 bases and J dropped 3; count of bases not matched to a gene: 8. The CDR3 is made up of 15 amino acids. Germline CDR1 is LGHDT and CDR2 is YNNKEL (reference sequence). The CDR3 DNA is TGTGCCAGCAGCGCCCTCGCAGGGGGCCACACTGAAGCTTTCTTT. Translated, it gives CASSALAGGHTEAFF.

This chain connects TRBV27 to TRBJ1-6; the D is unclear. The CDR3 loop spans 15 amino acids. Trimming shortened V by 7 bases and J by 6 bases, and 16 bases separated the two germline ends. CDR1 is MNHEY and CDR2 is SMNVEV in the germline V gene (reference sequence). The CDR3 protein is CASTSGVLGNSPLHF. As DNA, the CDR3 is TGTGCCAGCACCTCCGGGGTACTCGGTAATTCACCCCTCCACTTT.

V gene TRBV7-9 combines with J gene TRBJ2-1; TRBD2 matches 8 bases. Per the germline V gene, CDR1 is SEHNR and CDR2 is FQNEAQ (reference sequence). V gave up 5 bases and J gave up 9 bases; unmatched junction bases: 9. The CDR3 sequence is 14 residues long. CDR3: CASSRREGVGEQFF. CDR3 in DNA: TGTGCCAGCAGCCGCCGGGAGGGTGTTGGTGAGCAGTTCTTC.